Presented here are 20 T cell receptor beta chains from one specimen sequenced in a study of T cells after yellow fever vaccination. Via MiXCR, TCRdb re-called the 5' RACE reads, giving one row per CDR3 protein. Of 510,000 or so distinct CDR3 sequences in the sample, around 21% were seen once. The sequencing here drew on PBMCs, taken 15 days after the yellow fever booster vaccination. The receptors were gathered from a man aged 25 to 40 who received the YFV17D yellow fever vaccine.

Only a few counts were recorded for this clonotype. V and J are TRBV7-2 and TRBJ2-5, with D unresolved. From germline, CDR1 is SGHTA and CDR2 FQGNSA. The CDR3 runs to 14 residues. The V end lost 0 bases, the J end lost 5 bases, and 10 bases lay between the germline ends. The DNA for the CDR3 is TGTGCCAGCAGCTTAGCGGCTGTAGTGGAGACCCAGTACTTC. Its protein product is CASSLAAVVETQYF.

This rearrangement joins TRBV6-1 to TRBJ2-5; 9 nucleotides agree with TRBD2. There are 15 residues in the CDR3. V dropped 6 bases and J dropped 3; count of bases not matched to a gene: 8. Germline V lookup: CDR1 MNHNS, CDR2 SASEGT. Here the CDR3 DNA reads TGTGCCAGCAGGACTAAGAGCGGGGGGAAAGAGACCCAGTACTTC. Translation gives CASRTKSGGKETQYF.

This clonotype was seen many times. The chain uses TRBV5-1 and TRBJ2-1; 9 positions agree with TRBD2. The CDR3 has 15 residues. V lost 0 bases, J lost 7 bases, and 5 bases stayed unmatched. The germline V gene encodes CDR1 SGHRS and CDR2 YFSETQ. The CDR3 DNA reads as TGCGCCAGCAGCTTGGAAGCGGGAGGTTTTAATGAGCAGTTCTTC. Translated, it gives CASSLEAGGFNEQFF.

The chain is built from TRBV4-3 and TRBJ2-3; no clear D gene. The CDR3 loop spans 15 amino acids. Trimming removed 0 bases at V and 3 bases at J, with 10 bases between. Germline values: CDR1 LGHNA, CDR2 YSLEER. The CDR3 coding sequence is TGCGCCAGCAGCCAAGATTATCAGCCTACAGATACGCAGTATTTT. It codes for CASSQDYQPTDTQYF.

This clonotype was observed a few times. The chain carries TRBV4-3 and TRBJ2-3; D perhaps matches TRBD2 (6 bases). Germline V lookup: CDR1 LGHNA, CDR2 YSLEER. V lost 3 bases to trimming and J lost 2 bases, with 9 bases between them. The CDR3 totals 14 residues. The CDR3 reads CASSHGSFTDTQYF. Here the CDR3 DNA reads TGCGCCAGCAGCCACGGGAGCTTCACAGATACGCAGTATTTT.

The rearrangement uses TRBV19 and TRBJ2-1; 10 bases align to TRBD2. The CDR3 runs to 19 residues. Germline CDR1 is LNHDA and CDR2 is SQIVND (reference sequence). The V gene end was trimmed by 3 bases and the J gene end by 4 bases; junction bases not matched to a gene: 15. CDR3: CASSMGGGPGLARYNEQFF. The CDR3 DNA reads TGTGCCAGTAGTATGGGCGGAGGGCCGGGACTAGCGAGATACAATGAGCAGTTCTTC.

The table lists this clonotype with a few counts. The chain employs TRBV7-2 and TRBJ2-5, with 7 bases aligning to TRBD1. The CDR3 covers 15 residues. Germline V gene lookup returns CDR1 SGHTA and CDR2 FQGNSA. V shed 2 bases and J 1 base; nucleotides not matched to a gene: 4. In DNA form, the CDR3 reads TGTGCCAGCAGCTTAATAAGGGGGCCCCAAGAGACCCAGTACTTC. Translated: CASSLIRGPQETQYF.

This clonotype has just a few counts. The chain links TRBV20-1 to TRBJ2-1, with TRBD2 matching over 10 bases. CDR3 size: 15 residues. Trimming cost V 1 base and J 7 bases; bases outside gene matches: 7. Germline V gene data show CDR1 as DFQATT and CDR2 as SNEGSKA (reference sequence). The CDR3 loop reads CSARVTSGNGNEQFF. The DNA for the CDR3 is TGCAGTGCTAGAGTCACTAGCGGGAATGGGAATGAGCAGTTCTTC.

The rearrangement joins TRBV4-2 to TRBJ2-5; D might be TRBD1 or TRBD2, each matching 5 bases. Germline CDR1 is LGHNA and CDR2 is YNFKEQ. The CDR3 is made up of 14 amino acids. The V and J ends lost 0 bases and 7 bases respectively, with 12 bases between them. CDR3 loop: CASSQDWGSRTQYF. The CDR3 region has the DNA TGTGCCAGCAGCCAAGATTGGGGGTCCCGGACCCAGTACTTC.

This clonotype has more than one count but fewer than ten. The chain employs TRBV9 and TRBJ2-5; D assignment may be TRBD1 or TRBD2 (5 bases each). The CDR3 runs to 13 residues. Trimming took 3 bases from V and 4 from J, leaving 10 bases between them. CDR1 and CDR2 (germline): SGDLS, YYNGEE. CDR3 DNA sequence: TGTGCCAGCAGCGCTGAGGGGCGAGAGACCCAGTACTTC. This translates into CASSAEGRETQYF. The full variable domain, rest sourced from reference TRBV9 and TRBJ2-5, is DSGVTQTPKHLITATGQRVTLRCSPRSGDLSVYWYQQSLDQGLQFLIQYYNGEERAKGNILERFSAQQFPDLHSELNLSSLELGDSALYFCASSAEGRETQYFGPGTRLLVL.

In this sample, this clonotype turned up a few times. The chain uses TRBV27 and TRBJ2-3; D perhaps matches TRBD2 (5 bases). The CDR3 loop spans 16 amino acids. The germline V and J ends were trimmed by 5 bases and 2 bases, with 17 bases remaining between them. Germline V gene sequence: CDR1 MNHEY, CDR2 SMNVEV (reference sequence). This CDR3 is CASSLRDPTLTDTQYF. In DNA, the CDR3 is TGTGCCAGCAGTCTGAGGGATCCTACCCTCACAGATACGCAGTATTTT.

This clonotype was found many times. CDR3 sequence: CSARGTYNSPLHF. For the CDR3, the DNA is TGCAGTGCTCGGGGGACGTATAATTCACCCCTCCACTTT. The V call is TRBV20-1, the J call TRBJ1-6, with D possibly matching TRBD1 (5 bases). The germline V and J ends were trimmed by 5 bases and 4 bases, with 9 bases remaining between them. The CDR3 loop spans 13 amino acids. CDR1 DFQATT and CDR2 SNEGSKA come from the germline V gene (reference sequence).

This clonotype was observed once. The CDR3 protein is CATYTGGSEKLFF. CDR3 sequence (DNA): TGTGCCACCTATACAGGGGGCAGCGAAAAACTGTTTTTT. The J gene is TRBJ1-4, the V gene TRBV19; 9 bases line up with TRBD1. Germline loops: CDR1 LNHDA, CDR2 SQIVND (reference sequence). The trim removed 10 bases at V and 8 bases at J, leaving 8 bases unmatched. This CDR3 is 13 amino acids long.

The rearrangement uses TRBV12-3 or TRBV12-4 and TRBJ2-1; 11 positions match TRBD2. After removal of 6 bases from V and 8 bases from J, the junction contained 12 bases not matched to a gene. The CDR3 has 16 residues. The CDR3 loop is CASSKRTSGRRDEQFF. The CDR3 nucleotides are TGTGCCAGCAGCAAAAGGACTAGCGGGCGTCGCGATGAGCAGTTCTTC.

The chain combines TRBV7-3 with TRBJ2-2; 13 bases agree with TRBD2. Trimming at V came to 0 bases and at J to 4 bases, leaving 5 bases not matched to a gene. Germline CDR1 and CDR2: SGHTA and FQGTGA. CDR3 length equals 18 residues. The CDR3 DNA sequence: TGTGCCAGCAGCTTAACGGGGGGACTAGCGGGAATCACCGGGGAGCTGTTTTTT. Residues: CASSLTGGLAGITGELFF. Using reference TRBV7-3 and TRBJ2-2 for the parts outside the CDR3, the full variable domain is GAGVSQTPSNKVTEKGKYVELRCDPISGHTALYWYRQSLGQGPEFLIYFQGTGAADDSGLPNDRFFAVRPEGSVSTLKIQRTERGDSAVYLCASSLTGGLAGITGELFFGEGSRLTVL.

The chain carries TRBV5-1 and TRBJ1-1; D is possibly TRBD1 (6 bases). Trimming left V 4 bases short and J 0 bases short, with 16 bases between. This CDR3 is built from 16 residues. Germline V lookup: CDR1 SGHRS, CDR2 YFSETQ. The CDR3, as DNA: TGCGCCAGCAGCCCGGACGGACAGCTTATGAACACTGAAGCTTTCTTT. It specifies CASSPDGQLMNTEAFF.

This clonotype was seen more than once but under ten times. The chain couples TRBV28 to TRBJ2-7; TRBD2 matches at 12 bases. Germline assignment: CDR1 MDHEN and CDR2 SYDVKM. The V and J ends lost 3 bases and 7 bases, in that order; junction bases with no gene match: 7. The CDR3 consists of 15 residues. The CDR3 spells CASSFLIGLAGEQYF. CDR3 nucleotides: TGTGCCAGCAGTTTCCTTATCGGACTAGCGGGAGAGCAGTACTTC.

The rearrangement joins TRBV19 to TRBJ2-1; D is perhaps TRBD2 (6 bases). Germline values: CDR1 LNHDA, CDR2 SQIVND (reference sequence). The CDR3 runs to 15 residues. V was cut by 4 bases and J by 1 base, with 11 bases left in between. CDR3: CASSNRDLSYNEQFF. In DNA form, the CDR3 reads TGTGCCAGTAGTAACCGGGACTTGTCCTACAATGAGCAGTTCTTC.

The chain is built from TRBV6-2 or TRBV6-3 and TRBJ2-7; 7 nucleotides align to TRBD2. Germline loops: CDR1 MNHEY, CDR2 SVGEGT. With 8 bases clipped from V and 2 bases from J, the junction kept 9 bases outside the gene matches. The CDR3 extends over 14 amino acids. CDR3 protein: CASLGTGGTYEQYF. In DNA, the CDR3 is TGTGCCAGCCTTGGGACGGGGGGAACCTACGAGCAGTACTTC.

The chain couples TRBV6-1 to TRBJ1-2, with D unclear. There are 16 residues in the CDR3. V lost 6 bases to trimming and J lost 0 bases, with 17 bases between them. Germline-derived CDR1 and CDR2 are MNHNS and SASEGT. CDR3 sequence (DNA): TGTGCCAGCAGACCAACCCTCAGTGGAACTAACTATGGCTACACCTTC. It is translated as CASRPTLSGTNYGYTF.